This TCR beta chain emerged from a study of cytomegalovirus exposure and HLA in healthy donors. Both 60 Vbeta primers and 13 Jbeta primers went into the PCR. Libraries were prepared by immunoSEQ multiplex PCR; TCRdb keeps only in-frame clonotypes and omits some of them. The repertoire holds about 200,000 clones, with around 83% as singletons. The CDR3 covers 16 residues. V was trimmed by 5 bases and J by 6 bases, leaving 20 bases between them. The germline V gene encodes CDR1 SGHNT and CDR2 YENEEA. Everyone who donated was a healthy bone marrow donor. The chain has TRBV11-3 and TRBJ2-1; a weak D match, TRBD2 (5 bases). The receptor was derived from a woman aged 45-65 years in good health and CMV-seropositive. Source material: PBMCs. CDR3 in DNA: TGTGCCAGCAGCCAGCGACTACAGCTAGGTTTCAATGAGCAGTTCTTC. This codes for CASSQRLQLGFNEQFF.